Following are 20 T cell receptor beta chains from one sample sequenced in a study of blood T cell repertoires in COVID-19. Some clones are missing from TCRdb's copy, which holds only in-frame ones; the method was immunoSEQ multiplex PCR. The sample has 270,000 or so clones; approximately 83% are singletons. Input material: peripheral blood. Receptor source: a woman aged 50 to 65 who had recovered from COVID-19.

This rearrangement joins TRBV6-2 or TRBV6-3 to TRBJ2-7; D is undetermined. The CDR3 runs to 14 residues. Deletions cut 5 bases from V and 4 bases from J, with 15 bases between. Germline lookup yields CDR1 MNHEY and CDR2 SVGEGT. This CDR3 is CASSHRRGLYEQYF. DNA of the CDR3: TGTGCCAGCAGTCACCGTCGTGGCCTGTACGAGCAGTACTTC.

The chain combines TRBV21-1 with TRBJ1-5. TRBV21-1 is designated a pseudogene. The CDR3 is 15 residues long. The CDR3 DNA follows: TGTGCCAGCAGCAAACCAAAGGAGGGCAATCAGCCCCAGCATTTT. Translated: CASSKPKEGNQPQHF.

The chain carries TRBV29-1 and TRBJ1-3; weak D call: TRBD1 (5 bases). The CDR3 loop spans 16 amino acids. The germline V and J ends were trimmed by 6 bases and 0 bases, with 18 bases remaining between them. The germline CDR1 and CDR2 sequences are SQVTM and ANQGSEA. Written as DNA, the CDR3 is TGCAGCGTAGGAGAACAGGAACCTATCTCTGGAAACACCATATATTTT. Translating gives CSVGEQEPISGNTIYF.

Points on this clone: Distinct nucleotide sequences in the sample also encode this CDR3. V and J are TRBV3-1 (or the pseudogene TRBV3-2) and TRBJ1-4; 8 nucleotides agree with TRBD1. Germline assignment: CDR1 LGHDT and CDR2 YNNKEL (reference sequence). J was trimmed by 4 bases and V by 4 bases; bases with no gene match: 5. The length of the CDR3 is 15 residues. In DNA, the CDR3 is TGTGCCAGCAGCCCCGGACAGGGACTTAATGAAAAACTGTTTTTT. Amino acid sequence: CASSPGQGLNEKLFF.

The chain has TRBV3-1 (or the pseudogene TRBV3-2) and TRBJ1-4, with 7 bases that match TRBD1. V lost 0 bases to trimming and J lost 4 bases; unmatched junction nucleotides: 8. Germline V gives CDR1 LGHDT, CDR2 YNNKEL (reference sequence). The CDR3 runs 17 residues. The CDR3 sequence: CASSQDGATGVNEKLFF. In nucleotides, the CDR3 is TGTGCCAGCAGCCAAGATGGAGCAACAGGGGTTAATGAAAAACTGTTTTTT.

V gene TRBV7-3 combines with J gene TRBJ2-2; TRBD2 matches at 11 bases. Trimming took 6 bases from V and 5 from J; bases not matched to a gene: 8. The CDR3 totals 16 residues. Germline V gene sequence: CDR1 SGHTA, CDR2 FQGTGA. CDR3 residues: CASSFTGTSGTGELFF. The CDR3 bases are TGTGCCAGCAGTTTTACCGGGACTAGCGGAACCGGGGAGCTGTTTTTT.

The V gene is TRBV30, the J gene TRBJ1-1; D possibly corresponds to TRBD1 (6 bases). The V end was cut by 0 bases, the J end by 3 bases, with 14 bases between. The CDR3 totals 15 residues. Germline V gives CDR1 GTSNPN, CDR2 SVGIG (reference sequence). The CDR3 nucleotides read TGTGCCTGGAGTGTACGAGACAGGAGGTACACTGAAGCTTTCTTT. This translates into CAWSVRDRRYTEAFF. The entire variable domain, with the rest obtained from reference TRBV30 and TRBJ1-1, is as follows: SQTIHQWPATLVQPVGSPLSLECTVEGTSNPNLYWYRQAAGRGLQLLFYSVGIGQISSEVPQNLSASRPQDRQFILSSKKLLLSDSGFYLCAWSVRDRRYTEAFFGQGTRLTVV.

The rearrangement uses TRBV30 and TRBJ2-7; 8 bases map to TRBD1. Germline V CDR1 and CDR2: GTSNPN, SVGIG (reference sequence). This CDR3 has 13 residues. The ends lost 1 base at V and 4 bases at J; junction bases unmatched: 3. CDR3 loop: CAWSGRDRYEQYF. CDR3 coding DNA: TGTGCCTGGAGTGGAAGGGACAGGTACGAGCAGTACTTC.

The V call is TRBV19, the J call TRBJ2-6; D is unclear. The CDR3 length is 13 residues. Germline lookup yields CDR1 LNHDA and CDR2 SQIVND (reference sequence). Trimming pared 6 bases from V and 0 bases from J, leaving 3 bases between. The CDR3 sequence: CASRLSGANVLTF. The CDR3 DNA reads as TGTGCCAGTAGACTCTCTGGGGCCAACGTCCTGACTTTC.

The chain links TRBV7-2 to TRBJ2-1, with TRBD2 matching 12 bases. The CDR3 loop spans 15 amino acids. V lost 5 bases, J lost 10 bases, and 9 bases stayed unmatched. Germline V CDR1 and CDR2: SGHTA, FQGNSA. This CDR3 is CASSLEGLAGGEQFF. The CDR3 region has the DNA TGTGCCAGCAGCCTGGAGGGACTAGCGGGTGGGGAGCAGTTCTTC.

This chain links TRBV28 with TRBJ2-7; D is unclear. Trimming removed 2 bases at V and 7 bases at J, with 15 bases between. The germline V gene has CDR1 MDHEN and CDR2 SYDVKM. The CDR3 has 14 residues. The CDR3 loop is CASSLPGSSWEQYF. For the CDR3, the DNA is TGTGCCAGCAGTTTACCAGGATCCTCTTGGGAGCAGTACTTC.

The V call is TRBV7-2, the J call TRBJ2-3; possible D gene TRBD2, 6 bases. The CDR3 is 16 amino acids. CDR1 SGHTA and CDR2 FQGNSA come from the germline V gene. The V end was cut by 5 bases, the J end by 5 bases, with 20 bases between. Here the CDR3 reads CASSAWVAVTQDTQYF. CDR3 sequence (DNA): TGTGCCAGCAGCGCCTGGGTAGCGGTGACGCAAGATACGCAGTATTTT.

The rearrangement joins TRBV5-1 to TRBJ2-2; D is perhaps TRBD2 (7 bases). Germline assignment: CDR1 SGHRS and CDR2 YFSETQ. V lost 3 bases and J lost 3, with 15 bases in between. The CDR3 loop spans 16 amino acids. DNA for the CDR3: TGCGCCAGCAGCTCGGGGGGACATTGGGACACCGGGGAGCTGTTTTTT. Encoded protein: CASSSGGHWDTGELFF.

In this sample, this clone turned up a few times. The chain recombines TRBV19 with TRBJ2-7, with TRBD1 identical over 8 bases. Germline V gene lookup returns CDR1 LNHDA and CDR2 SQIVND (reference sequence). After removal of 3 bases from V and 3 bases from J, the junction contained 10 bases not matched to a gene. The CDR3 totals 16 residues. DNA for the CDR3: TGTGCCAGTAGTATGGCCGTGACAGGGGTAATCTACGAGCAGTACTTC. This codes for CASSMAVTGVIYEQYF.

This rearrangement joins TRBV2 to TRBJ2-1; D call uncertain. Germline CDR1 and CDR2: SNHLY and FYNNEI. V gave up 7 bases and J gave up 9 bases, with 16 bases separating them. The CDR3 contains 13 residues. Here the CDR3 reads CASTAASFTEQFF. Here the CDR3 DNA reads TGTGCCAGCACGGCCGCTAGTTTTACTGAGCAGTTCTTC.

The genes are TRBV30 and TRBJ2-6, with a possible D match to TRBD2 (6 bases). Germline V lookup: CDR1 GTSNPN, CDR2 SVGIG (reference sequence). The V end was cut by 2 bases, the J end by 2 bases, with 10 bases between. This CDR3 is 15 amino acids long. CDR3 bases: TGTGCCTGGAGTCTGACGGGGGCTGGGGCCAACGTCCTGACTTTC. Amino acids: CAWSLTGAGANVLTF.

The sample holds one count of this clone. The rearrangement links TRBV30 to TRBJ2-3; 13 bases line up with TRBD2. CDR3 length equals 19 residues. The junction had 18 bases not matched to a gene; V was cut back by 4 bases and J by 5 bases. The germline gives CDR1 GTSNPN, CDR2 SVGIG (reference sequence). CDR3 nucleotide sequence: TGTGCCTGGACGGGAATTATTCCCGGGACTAGCGGGGAGGGAGATACGCAGTATTTT. Its translation is CAWTGIIPGTSGEGDTQYF.

This chain connects TRBV6-5 to TRBJ2-2, with D maybe TRBD1 (5 bases). The germline CDR1 and CDR2 sequences are MNHEY and SVGAGI. Trimming stripped 4 bases from V and 6 bases from J, with 15 bases between. CDR3 length equals 15 residues. CDR3 loop: CASSSPGRGAGELFF. CDR3 nucleotides: TGTGCCAGCAGTTCGCCGGGTAGGGGCGCCGGGGAGCTGTTTTTT.

The V and J genes are TRBV7-3 and TRBJ2-3; 7 bases match TRBD1. The J segment lost 1 base and the V segment lost 5 bases, leaving 9 bases of the junction unmatched. Germline loops: CDR1 SGHTA, CDR2 FQGTGA. This CDR3 has 16 amino acids. DNA of the CDR3: TGTGCCAGCAGCCAAATGCGTGGGACAGGCACAGATACGCAGTATTTT. Amino acid sequence: CASSQMRGTGTDTQYF. Based on the CDR3 plus reference TRBV7-3 and TRBJ2-3, the full variable domain is GAGVSQTPSNKVTEKGKYVELRCDPISGHTALYWYRQSLGQGPEFLIYFQGTGAADDSGLPNDRFFAVRPEGSVSTLKIQRTERGDSAVYLCASSQMRGTGTDTQYFGPGTRLTVL.

This clone has just one count. The identical CDR3 is also encoded by other nucleotide sequences in the sample. V gene TRBV7-2 combines with J gene TRBJ2-7; 10 bases are a match to TRBD1. Germline CDR1 and CDR2: SGHTA and FQGNSA. There are 14 residues in the CDR3. Losses at the gene ends were 3 bases for V and 2 bases for J; bases not matched to a gene: 1. DNA for the CDR3: TGTGCCAGCAGCTTCGGGACAGGGGCCTACGAGCAGTACTTC. Translated: CASSFGTGAYEQYF.